The TCR beta chain under discussion was sequenced for a study of beta chain features in type 1 diabetes. Findings of the study overall: Among patients with Type 1 diabetes, TCRB CDR3s were moderately but significantly shorter in every one of the four CD4+ subsets.

The whole isolated RNA underwent reverse transcription, so sequencing captured expressed TCRB transcripts. Profiling relied on immunoSEQ multiplex PCR, and the TCRdb table lists in-frame clones only, not all of them. The table lists around 250,000 clones, more than 11% of them singletons. Concerning this clone: Its antigen is as yet unknown.

CDR1 and CDR2 (germline): LNHNV, YYDKDF (reference sequence). This CDR3 spans 17 amino acids. The J segment lost 2 bases and the V segment lost 1 base, leaving 3 bases of the junction unmatched. Sample: naive CD4+ T cells from blood. This rearrangement joins TRBV15 to TRBJ2-6; TRBD2 matches at 9 bases. The receptor was isolated from a man younger than 45 with type 1 diabetes. The CDR3 region is CATSRVLAGAGANVLTF. The CDR3 bases are TGTGCCACCAGCAGAGTACTAGCGGGTGCTGGGGCCAACGTCCTGACTTTC.